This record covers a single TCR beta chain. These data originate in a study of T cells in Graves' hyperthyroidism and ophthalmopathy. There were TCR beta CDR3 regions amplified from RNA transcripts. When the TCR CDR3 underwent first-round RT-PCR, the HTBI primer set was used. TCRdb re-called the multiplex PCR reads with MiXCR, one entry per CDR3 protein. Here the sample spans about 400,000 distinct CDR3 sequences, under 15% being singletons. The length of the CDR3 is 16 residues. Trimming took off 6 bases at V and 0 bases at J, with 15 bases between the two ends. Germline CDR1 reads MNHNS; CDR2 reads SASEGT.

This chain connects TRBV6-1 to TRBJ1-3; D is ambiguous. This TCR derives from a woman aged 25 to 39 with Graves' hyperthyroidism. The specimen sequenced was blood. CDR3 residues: CASSKKQSFSGNTIYF. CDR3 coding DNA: TGTGCCAGCAGCAAAAAACAAAGCTTCTCTGGAAACACCATATATTTT.